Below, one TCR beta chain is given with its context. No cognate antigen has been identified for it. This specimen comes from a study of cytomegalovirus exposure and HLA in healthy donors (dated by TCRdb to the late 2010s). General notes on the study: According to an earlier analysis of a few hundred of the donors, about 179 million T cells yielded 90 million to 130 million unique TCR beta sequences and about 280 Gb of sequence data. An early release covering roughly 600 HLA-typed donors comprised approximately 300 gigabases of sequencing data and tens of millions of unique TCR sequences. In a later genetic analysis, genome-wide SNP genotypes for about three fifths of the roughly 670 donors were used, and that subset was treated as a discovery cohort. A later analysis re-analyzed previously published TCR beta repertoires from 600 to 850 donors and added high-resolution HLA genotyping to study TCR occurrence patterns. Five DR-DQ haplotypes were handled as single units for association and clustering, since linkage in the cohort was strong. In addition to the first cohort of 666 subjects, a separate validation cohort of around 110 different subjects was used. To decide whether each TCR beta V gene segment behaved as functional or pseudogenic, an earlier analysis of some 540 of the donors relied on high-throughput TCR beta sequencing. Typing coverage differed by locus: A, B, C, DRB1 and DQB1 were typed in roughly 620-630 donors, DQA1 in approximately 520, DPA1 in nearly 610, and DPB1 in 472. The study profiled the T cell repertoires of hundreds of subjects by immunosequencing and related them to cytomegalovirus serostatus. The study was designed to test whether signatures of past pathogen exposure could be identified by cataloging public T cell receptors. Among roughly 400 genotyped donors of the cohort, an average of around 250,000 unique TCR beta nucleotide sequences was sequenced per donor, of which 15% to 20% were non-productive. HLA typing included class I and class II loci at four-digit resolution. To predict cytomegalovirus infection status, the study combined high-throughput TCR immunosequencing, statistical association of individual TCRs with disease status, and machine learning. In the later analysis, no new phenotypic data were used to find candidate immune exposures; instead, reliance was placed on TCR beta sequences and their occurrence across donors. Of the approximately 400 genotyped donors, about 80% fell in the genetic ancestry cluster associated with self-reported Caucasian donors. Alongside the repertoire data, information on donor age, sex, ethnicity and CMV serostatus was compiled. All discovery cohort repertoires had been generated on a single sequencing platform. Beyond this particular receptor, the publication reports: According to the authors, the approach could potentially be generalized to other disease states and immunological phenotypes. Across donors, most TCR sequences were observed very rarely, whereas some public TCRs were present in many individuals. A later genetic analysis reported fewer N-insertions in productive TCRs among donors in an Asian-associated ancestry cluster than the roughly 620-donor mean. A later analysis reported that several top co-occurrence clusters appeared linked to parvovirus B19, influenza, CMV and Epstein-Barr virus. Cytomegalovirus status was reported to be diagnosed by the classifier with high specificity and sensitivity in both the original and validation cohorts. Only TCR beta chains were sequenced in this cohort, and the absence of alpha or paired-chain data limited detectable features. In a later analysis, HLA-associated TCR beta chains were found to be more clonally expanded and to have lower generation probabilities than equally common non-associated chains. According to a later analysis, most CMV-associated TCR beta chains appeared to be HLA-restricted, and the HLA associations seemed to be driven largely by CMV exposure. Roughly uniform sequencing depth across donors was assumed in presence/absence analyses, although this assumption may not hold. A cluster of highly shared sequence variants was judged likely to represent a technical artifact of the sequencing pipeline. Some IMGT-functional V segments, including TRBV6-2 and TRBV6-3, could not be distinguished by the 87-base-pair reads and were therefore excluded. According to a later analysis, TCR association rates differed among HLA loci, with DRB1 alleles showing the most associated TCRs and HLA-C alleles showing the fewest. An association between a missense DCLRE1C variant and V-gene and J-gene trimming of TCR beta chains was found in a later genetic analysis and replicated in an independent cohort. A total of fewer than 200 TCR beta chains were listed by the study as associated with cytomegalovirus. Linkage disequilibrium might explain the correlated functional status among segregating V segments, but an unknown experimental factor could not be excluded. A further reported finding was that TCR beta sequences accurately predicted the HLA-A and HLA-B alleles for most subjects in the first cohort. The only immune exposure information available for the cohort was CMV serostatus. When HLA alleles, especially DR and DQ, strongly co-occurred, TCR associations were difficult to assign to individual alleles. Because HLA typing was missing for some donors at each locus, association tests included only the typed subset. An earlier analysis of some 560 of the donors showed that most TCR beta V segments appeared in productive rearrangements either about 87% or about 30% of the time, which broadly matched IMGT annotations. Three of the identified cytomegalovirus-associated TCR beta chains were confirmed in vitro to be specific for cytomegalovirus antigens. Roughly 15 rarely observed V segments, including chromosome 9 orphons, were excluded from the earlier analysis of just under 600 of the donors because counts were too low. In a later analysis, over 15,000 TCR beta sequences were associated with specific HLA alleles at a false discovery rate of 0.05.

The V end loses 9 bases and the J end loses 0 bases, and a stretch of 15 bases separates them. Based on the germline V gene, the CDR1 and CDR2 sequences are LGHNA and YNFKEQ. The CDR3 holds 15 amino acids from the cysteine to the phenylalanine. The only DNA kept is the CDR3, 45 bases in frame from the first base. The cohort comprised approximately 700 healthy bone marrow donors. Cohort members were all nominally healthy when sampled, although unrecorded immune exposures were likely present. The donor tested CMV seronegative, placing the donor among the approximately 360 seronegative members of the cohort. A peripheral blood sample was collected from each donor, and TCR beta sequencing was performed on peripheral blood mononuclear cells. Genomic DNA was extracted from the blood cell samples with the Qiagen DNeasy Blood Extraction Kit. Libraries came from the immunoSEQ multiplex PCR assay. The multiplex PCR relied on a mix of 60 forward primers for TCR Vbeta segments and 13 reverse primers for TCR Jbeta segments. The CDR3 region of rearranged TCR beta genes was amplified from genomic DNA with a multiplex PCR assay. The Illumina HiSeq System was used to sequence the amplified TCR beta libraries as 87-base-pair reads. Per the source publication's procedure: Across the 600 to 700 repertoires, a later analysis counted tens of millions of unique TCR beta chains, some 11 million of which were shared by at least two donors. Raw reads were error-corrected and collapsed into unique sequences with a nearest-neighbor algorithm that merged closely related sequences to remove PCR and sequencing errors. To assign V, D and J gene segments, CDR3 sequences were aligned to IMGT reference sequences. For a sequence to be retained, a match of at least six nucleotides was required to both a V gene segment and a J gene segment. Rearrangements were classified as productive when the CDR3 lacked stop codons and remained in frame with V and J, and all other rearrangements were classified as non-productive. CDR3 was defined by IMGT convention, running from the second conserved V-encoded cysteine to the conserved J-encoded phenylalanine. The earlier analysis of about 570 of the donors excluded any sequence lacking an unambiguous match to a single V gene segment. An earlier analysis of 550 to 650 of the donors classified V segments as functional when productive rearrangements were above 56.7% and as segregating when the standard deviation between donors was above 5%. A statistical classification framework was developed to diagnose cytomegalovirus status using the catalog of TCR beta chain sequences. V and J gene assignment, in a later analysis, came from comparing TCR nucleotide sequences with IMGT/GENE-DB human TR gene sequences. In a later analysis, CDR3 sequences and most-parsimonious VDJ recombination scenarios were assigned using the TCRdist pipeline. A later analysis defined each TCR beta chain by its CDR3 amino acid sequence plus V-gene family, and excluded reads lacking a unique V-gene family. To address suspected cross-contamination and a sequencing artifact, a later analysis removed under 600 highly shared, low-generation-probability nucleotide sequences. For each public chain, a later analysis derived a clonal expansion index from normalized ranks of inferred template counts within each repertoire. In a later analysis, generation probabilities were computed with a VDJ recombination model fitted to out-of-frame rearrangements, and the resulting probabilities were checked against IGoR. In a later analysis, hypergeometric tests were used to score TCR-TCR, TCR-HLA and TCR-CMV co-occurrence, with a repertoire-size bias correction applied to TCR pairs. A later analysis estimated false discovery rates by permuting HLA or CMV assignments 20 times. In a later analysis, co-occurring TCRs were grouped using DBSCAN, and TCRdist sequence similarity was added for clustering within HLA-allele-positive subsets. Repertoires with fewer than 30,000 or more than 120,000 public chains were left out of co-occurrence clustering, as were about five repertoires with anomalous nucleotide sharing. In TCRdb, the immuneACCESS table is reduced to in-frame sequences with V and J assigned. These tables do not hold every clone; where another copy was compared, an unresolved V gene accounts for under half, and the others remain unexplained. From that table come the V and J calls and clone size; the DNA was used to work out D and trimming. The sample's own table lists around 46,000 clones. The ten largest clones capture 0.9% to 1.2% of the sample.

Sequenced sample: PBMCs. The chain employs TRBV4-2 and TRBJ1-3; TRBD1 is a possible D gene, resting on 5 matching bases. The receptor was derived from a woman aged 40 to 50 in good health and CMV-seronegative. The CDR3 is CASRPFDSSGNTIYF. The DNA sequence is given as TGTGCCAGTCGGCCTTTCGACAGCTCTGGAAACACCATATATTTT.